The 14 T cell receptor beta chains below come from one sample, sequenced in a study of blood T cell repertoires in COVID-19. TCRdb's copy holds only in-frame clones and misses some; the assay was immunoSEQ multiplex PCR. The data show over 120,000 clones, roughly 88% seen once. The specimen sequenced was peripheral blood. The receptor set was obtained from a man between 60 and 75 years old with active or convalescent COVID-19.

This clone has a handful of counts. J is TRBJ2-1 and V is TRBV7-2, with D maybe TRBD2 (5 bases). Germline V gives CDR1 SGHTA, CDR2 FQGNSA. V lost 2 bases, J lost 8 bases, and 10 bases lay in between. The CDR3 is 13 amino acids. CDR3: CASSLSRRDEQFF. For the CDR3, the DNA is TGTGCCAGCAGCTTAAGTCGGCGGGATGAGCAGTTCTTC.

The V and J genes are TRBV29-1 and TRBJ1-3; TRBD1 matches at 7 bases. CDR3 length equals 14 residues. Germline loops: CDR1 SQVTM, CDR2 ANQGSEA. The J segment lost 4 bases and the V segment lost 4 bases, leaving 7 bases of the junction unmatched. CDR3 region: CSVGTGAVGNTIYF. In nucleotides, the CDR3 is TGCAGCGTTGGCACAGGGGCCGTCGGAAACACCATATATTTT.

This clone occurred a few times. V gene TRBV5-4 combines with J gene TRBJ1-1; TRBD1 might be the D (6 bases). Germline values: CDR1 SGHNT, CDR2 YYREEE (reference sequence). This CDR3 is 14 amino acids long. V dropped 5 bases and J dropped 0 bases, with 11 bases sitting between them. The CDR3 reads CASRIQGVNTEAFF. The CDR3 DNA reads as TGTGCCAGCAGGATACAGGGCGTGAACACTGAAGCTTTCTTT.

This clone has a handful of counts. J is TRBJ1-2 and V is TRBV6-6; D is perhaps TRBD1 (6 bases). CDR1 and CDR2 (germline): MNHNY, SVGAGI (reference sequence). This CDR3 is built from 15 residues. V lost 2 bases and J 2 bases, leaving 12 bases between the germline ends. CDR3: CASSYGAGANYGYTF. CDR3 coding DNA: TGTGCCAGCAGTTACGGGGCAGGGGCCAACTATGGCTACACCTTC.

V usage is TRBV7-8 and J usage is TRBJ1-3, with D unresolved. This CDR3 region has 15 residues. CDR1 SGHVS and CDR2 FQNEAQ come from the germline V gene. Trimming cost V 2 bases and J 2 bases, with 10 bases left between them. CDR3 DNA sequence: TGTGCCAGCAGCTTACACGCTAGGCCTGGAAACACCATATATTTT. As protein: CASSLHARPGNTIYF.

This clone was counted between two and nine times. Sequence at one end of the junction differs from germline and may be a read error. The V and J genes are TRBV11-3 and TRBJ1-2, with unresolved D. Germline lookup yields CDR1 SGHNT and CDR2 YENEEA. The CDR3 is 11 residues long. CDR3 residues: CASSLAGKCSF. As DNA, the CDR3 is TGTGCCAGCAGCTTAGCCGGGAAATGCTCCTTC.

This chain links TRBV30 with TRBJ2-2, with 10 bases fitting TRBD2. CDR1 and CDR2 from the germline V gene are GTSNPN and SVGIG (reference sequence). Trimming cost V 3 bases and J 2 bases; bases outside gene matches: 3. The CDR3 has 15 residues. The chain's CDR3 is CAWRTSGANTGELFF. CDR3 coding DNA: TGTGCCTGGAGAACTAGCGGGGCCAACACCGGGGAGCTGTTTTTT.

This clone turned up a few times. The genes are TRBV6-2 or TRBV6-3 and TRBJ1-5; perhaps TRBD1 as D (6 bases). The CDR3 spans 21 residues. V was shortened by 5 bases and J by 2 bases, with 31 bases between the two germline ends. The germline V gene has CDR1 MNHEY and CDR2 SVGEGT. The CDR3 protein is CASSTLNREGKWDARNQPQHF. The CDR3 DNA is TGTGCCAGCAGTACACTTAACAGGGAAGGGAAATGGGATGCGCGCAATCAGCCCCAGCATTTT.

J is TRBJ1-5 and V is TRBV15, with D possibly matching TRBD1 (6 bases). CDR1 is LNHNV and CDR2 is YYDKDF in the germline V gene (reference sequence). The CDR3 contains 15 residues. V was clipped by 4 bases and J by 11 bases, with 21 bases between them. The CDR3 DNA sequence: TGTGCCACCAGCACCTCCCGGGACACCGTCATTTCCCAGCATTTT. Protein product: CATSTSRDTVISQHF.

The chain employs TRBV3-1 (or the pseudogene TRBV3-2) and TRBJ1-5, with a tentative D call TRBD1 (6 bases). The V end lost 1 base, the J end lost 7 bases, and 14 bases lay between the germline ends. This CDR3 contains 15 residues. In germline, CDR1 is LGHDT, CDR2 YNNKEL (reference sequence). The CDR3 protein is CASSQVLGAEQPQHF. Here the CDR3 DNA reads TGTGCCAGCAGCCAAGTCCTGGGGGCGGAACAGCCCCAGCATTTT.

The chain links TRBV18 to TRBJ2-3; 11 nucleotides align to TRBD2. This CDR3 spans 18 amino acids. Germline V gene data show CDR1 as KGHSH and CDR2 as LQKENI. Trimming at V came to 3 bases and at J to 5 bases, leaving 13 bases not matched to a gene. The chain's CDR3 is CASSPGELAGAIRDTQYF. CDR3 DNA sequence: TGTGCCAGCTCACCGGGCGAACTAGCGGGAGCCATTAGAGATACGCAGTATTTT.

This chain links TRBV7-9 with TRBJ2-2; no clear D. Trimming removed 2 bases from V and 4 bases from J, with 8 bases in between. In germline, CDR1 is SEHNR, CDR2 FQNEAQ (reference sequence). The length of the CDR3 is 14 residues. The DNA for the CDR3 is TGTGCCAGCAGCTTATATTCGGGCACCGGGGAGCTGTTTTTT. Translated: CASSLYSGTGELFF.

CDR3: CATSEFGLAGVTDTQYF. Here the CDR3 DNA reads TGTGCCACCAGTGAGTTCGGACTAGCGGGAGTAACAGATACGCAGTATTTT. This chain links TRBV24-1 with TRBJ2-3; 13 positions match TRBD2. The germline V gene has CDR1 KGHDR and CDR2 SFDVKD. V shed 4 bases and J 3 bases; nucleotides not matched to a gene: 6. This CDR3 has 17 amino acids.

The chain uses TRBV9 and TRBJ2-1; D is unclear. Germline assignment: CDR1 SGDLS and CDR2 YYNGEE. CDR3 length: 11 amino acids. Deletions cut 1 base from V and 8 bases from J, with 4 bases between. The CDR3: CASSVSYEQFF. The CDR3 DNA reads TGTGCCAGCAGCGTATCCTATGAGCAGTTCTTC.